This entry concerns a single T cell receptor (beta chain). Its target is unknown. Clones were read by immunoSEQ multiplex PCR, and TCRdb kept only the in-frame ones, dropping some. This table holds roughly 46,000 clones, 75% to 85% found once. The data are from a study of OX40 agonist ivuxolimab in advanced cancers. Background on the study: All patients had ivuxolimab intravenously every 2 weeks at 0.01 to 10 mg/kg.

Germline values: CDR1 PRHDT, CDR2 FYEKMQ (reference sequence). This CDR3 contains 14 residues. Trimming took 5 bases from V and 8 from J; bases not matched to a gene: 8. Study-wide points: Dosing at 0.1 to 3.0 mg/kg was accompanied by clonal expansion of CD4+ and CD8+ blood T cells by week 6. Still undetermined is the antigen specificity of the expanded peripheral T cells. In the 0.1-3.0 mg/kg groups, partial responders showed among the lowest expansion.

The input for sequencing was CD4+ or CD8+ T cells sorted from blood, taken in a trial of the OX40 agonist ivuxolimab. The chain combines TRBV13 with TRBJ2-2; 7 bases agree with TRBD1. This clonotype was obtained from an adult with an advanced solid tumor such as melanoma, head and neck, liver or kidney cancer. Here the CDR3 reads CASSPRTGAGELFF. The CDR3 DNA reads as TGTGCCAGCAGCCCCAGGACAGGAGCGGGGGAGCTGTTTTTT.